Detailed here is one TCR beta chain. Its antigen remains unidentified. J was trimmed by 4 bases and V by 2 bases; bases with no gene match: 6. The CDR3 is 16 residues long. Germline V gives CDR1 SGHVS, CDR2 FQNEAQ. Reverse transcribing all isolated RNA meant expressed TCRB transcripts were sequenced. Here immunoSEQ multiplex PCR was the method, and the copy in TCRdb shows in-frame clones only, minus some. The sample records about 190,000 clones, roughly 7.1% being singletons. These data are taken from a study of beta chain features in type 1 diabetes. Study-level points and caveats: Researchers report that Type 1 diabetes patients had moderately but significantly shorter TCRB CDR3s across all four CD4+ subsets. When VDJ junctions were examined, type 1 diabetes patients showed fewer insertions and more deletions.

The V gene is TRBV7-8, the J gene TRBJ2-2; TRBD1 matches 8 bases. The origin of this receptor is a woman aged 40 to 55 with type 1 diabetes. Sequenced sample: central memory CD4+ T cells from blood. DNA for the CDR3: TGTGCCAGCAGCTTAAGAACAGGGGGAAGCACCGGGGAGCTGTTTTTT. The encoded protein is CASSLRTGGSTGELFF. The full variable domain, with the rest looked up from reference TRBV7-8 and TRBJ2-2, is GAGVSQSPRYKVAKRGQDVALRCDPISGHVSLFWYQQALGQGPEFLTYFQNEAQLDKSGLPSDRFFAERPEGSVSTLKIQRTQQEDSAVYLCASSLRTGGSTGELFFGEGSRLTVL.